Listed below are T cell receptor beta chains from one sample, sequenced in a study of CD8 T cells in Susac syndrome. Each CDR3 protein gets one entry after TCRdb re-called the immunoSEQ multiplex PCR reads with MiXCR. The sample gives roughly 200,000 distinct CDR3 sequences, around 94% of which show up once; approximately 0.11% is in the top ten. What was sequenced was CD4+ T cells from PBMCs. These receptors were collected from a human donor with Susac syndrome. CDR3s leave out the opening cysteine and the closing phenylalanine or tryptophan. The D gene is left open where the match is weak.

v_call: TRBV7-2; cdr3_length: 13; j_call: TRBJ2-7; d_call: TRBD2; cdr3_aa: ASSQRTSGIDEQY
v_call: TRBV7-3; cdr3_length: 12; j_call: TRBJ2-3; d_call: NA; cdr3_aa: ASSLKFDTDTQY
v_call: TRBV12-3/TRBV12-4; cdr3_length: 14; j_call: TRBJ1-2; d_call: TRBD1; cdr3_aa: ASSLYPGTGGGGYT
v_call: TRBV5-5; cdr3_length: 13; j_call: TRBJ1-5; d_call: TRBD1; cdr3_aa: ASSPGQSSNQPQH
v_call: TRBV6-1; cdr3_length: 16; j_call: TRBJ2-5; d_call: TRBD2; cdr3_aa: ASRPVGLAGGEQETQY
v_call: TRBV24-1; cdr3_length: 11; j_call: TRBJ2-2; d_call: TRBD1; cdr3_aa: AIGQGGTGELF
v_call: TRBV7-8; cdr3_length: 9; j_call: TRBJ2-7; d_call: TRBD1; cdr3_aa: ASSAGTEVY
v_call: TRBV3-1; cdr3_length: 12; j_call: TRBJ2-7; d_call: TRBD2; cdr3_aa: ASSQLAGAYEQY
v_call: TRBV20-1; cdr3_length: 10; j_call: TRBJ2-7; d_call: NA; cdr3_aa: STGSMGYEQY
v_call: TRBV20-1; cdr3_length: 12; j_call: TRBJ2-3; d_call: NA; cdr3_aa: SARDVSSTDTQY
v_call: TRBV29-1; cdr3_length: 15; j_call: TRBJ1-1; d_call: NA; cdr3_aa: SGIQDWDTIMNTEAF
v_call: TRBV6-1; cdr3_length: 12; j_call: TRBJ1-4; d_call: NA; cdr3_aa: ASRQTSTNEKLF
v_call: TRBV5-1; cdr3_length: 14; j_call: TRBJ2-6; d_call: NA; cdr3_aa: ASRTDGTTGANVLT
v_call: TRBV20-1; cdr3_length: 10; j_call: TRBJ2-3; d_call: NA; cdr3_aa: SASPATDTQY
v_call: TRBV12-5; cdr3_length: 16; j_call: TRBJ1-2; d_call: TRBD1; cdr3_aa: ASGFLGVGTGGYYGYT
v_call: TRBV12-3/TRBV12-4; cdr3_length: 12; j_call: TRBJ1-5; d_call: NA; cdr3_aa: ASSFDSYNQPQH
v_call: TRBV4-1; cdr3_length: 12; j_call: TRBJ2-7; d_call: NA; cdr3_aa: ASSRQDGAYEQY
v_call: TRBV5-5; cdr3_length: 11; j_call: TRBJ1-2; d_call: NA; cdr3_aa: ASGDRTTYGYT
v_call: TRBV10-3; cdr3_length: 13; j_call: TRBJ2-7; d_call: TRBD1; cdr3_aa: AISGGQSSSYEQY
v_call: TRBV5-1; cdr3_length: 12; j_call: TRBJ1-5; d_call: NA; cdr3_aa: ASSLYRCHQPQH
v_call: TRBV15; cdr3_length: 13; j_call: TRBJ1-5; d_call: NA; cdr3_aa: ATSRDIGGNQPQH
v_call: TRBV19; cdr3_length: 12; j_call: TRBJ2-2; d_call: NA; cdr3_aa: ASSIISNTGELF
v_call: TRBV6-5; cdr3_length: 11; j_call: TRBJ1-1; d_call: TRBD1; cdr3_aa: ASRPDRATEAF
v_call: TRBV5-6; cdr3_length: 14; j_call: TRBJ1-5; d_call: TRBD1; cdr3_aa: ASSDAGTGGNQPQH
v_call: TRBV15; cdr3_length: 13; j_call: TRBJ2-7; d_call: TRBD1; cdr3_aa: ATSRTRDRGNEQY
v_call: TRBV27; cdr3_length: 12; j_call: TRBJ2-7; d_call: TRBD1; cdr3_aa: ASIRNRGTGEQY
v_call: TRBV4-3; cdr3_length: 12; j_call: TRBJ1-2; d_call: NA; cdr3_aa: ASSQVGQESGYT
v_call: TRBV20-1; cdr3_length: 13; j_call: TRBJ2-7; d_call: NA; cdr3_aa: SARDRTGEGYEQY
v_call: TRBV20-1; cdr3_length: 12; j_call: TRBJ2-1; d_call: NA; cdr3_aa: SARHWRAYNEQF
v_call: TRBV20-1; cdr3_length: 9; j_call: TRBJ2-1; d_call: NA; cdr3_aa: SAPDMNEQF
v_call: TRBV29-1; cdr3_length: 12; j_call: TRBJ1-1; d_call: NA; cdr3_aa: SVETGALNTEAF
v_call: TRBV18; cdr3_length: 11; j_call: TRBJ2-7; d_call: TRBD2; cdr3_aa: ASSLGEGSEQY
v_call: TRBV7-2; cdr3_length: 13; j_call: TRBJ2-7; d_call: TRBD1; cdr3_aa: ASSRRDGQGYEQY
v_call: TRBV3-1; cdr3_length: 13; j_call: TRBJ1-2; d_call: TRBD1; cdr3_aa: ASSQDDRGNYGYT
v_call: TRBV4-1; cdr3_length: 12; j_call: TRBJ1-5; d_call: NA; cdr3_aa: ASSQITGYQPQH
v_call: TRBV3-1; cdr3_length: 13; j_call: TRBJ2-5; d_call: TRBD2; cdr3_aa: ASSQGTSGGKTQY
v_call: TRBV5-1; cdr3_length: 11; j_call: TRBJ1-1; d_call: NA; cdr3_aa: ASSLDQNTEAF
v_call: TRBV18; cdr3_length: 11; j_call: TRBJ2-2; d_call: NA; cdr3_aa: ASSPHDFGELF
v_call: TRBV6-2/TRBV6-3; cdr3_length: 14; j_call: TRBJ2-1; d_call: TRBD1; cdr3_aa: ASSGQGGDSYNEQF
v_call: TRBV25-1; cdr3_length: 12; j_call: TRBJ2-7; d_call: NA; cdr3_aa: ASSENRLTYEQY
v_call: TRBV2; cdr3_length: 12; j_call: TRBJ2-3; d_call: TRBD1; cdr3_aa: ASSAEQGADTQY
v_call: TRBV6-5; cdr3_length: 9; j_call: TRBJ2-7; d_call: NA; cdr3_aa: ASSSTGWQY
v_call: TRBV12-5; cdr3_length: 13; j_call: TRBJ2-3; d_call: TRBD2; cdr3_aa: ASGLGLAAADTQY
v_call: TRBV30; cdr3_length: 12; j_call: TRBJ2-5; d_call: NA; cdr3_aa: ARGRDSPKGTQY
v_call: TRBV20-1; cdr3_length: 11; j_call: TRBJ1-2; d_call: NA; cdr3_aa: SAPQEGGYGYT
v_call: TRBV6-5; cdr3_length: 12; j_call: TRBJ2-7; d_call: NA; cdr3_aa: ASSILTGSYEQY
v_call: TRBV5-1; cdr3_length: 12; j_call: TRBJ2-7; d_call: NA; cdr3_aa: ASSLGHTRGEQY
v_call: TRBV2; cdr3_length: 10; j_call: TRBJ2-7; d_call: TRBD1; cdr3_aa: ASSRGLYEQY
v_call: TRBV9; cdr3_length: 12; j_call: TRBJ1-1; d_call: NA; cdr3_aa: ASSSGDPNTEAF
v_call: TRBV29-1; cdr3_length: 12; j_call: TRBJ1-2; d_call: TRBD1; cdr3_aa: SVSRDSSNYGYT
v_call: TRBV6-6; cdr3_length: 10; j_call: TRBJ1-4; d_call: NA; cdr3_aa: ASSRPSEKLF
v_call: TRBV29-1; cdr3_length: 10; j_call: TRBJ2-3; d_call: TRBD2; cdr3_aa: SGAGNTDTQY
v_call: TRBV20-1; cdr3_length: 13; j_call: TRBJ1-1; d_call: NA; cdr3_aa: SARDDGRMNTEAF
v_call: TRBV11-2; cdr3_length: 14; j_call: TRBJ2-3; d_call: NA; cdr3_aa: ASSLLGRQSTDTQY
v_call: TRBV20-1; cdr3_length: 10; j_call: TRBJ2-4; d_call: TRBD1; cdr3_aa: SARGTGGIQY